This record covers a single T cell receptor (beta chain). This entry is derived from a study of shared clonotypes between healthy human individuals. CD4+ cells underwent separation, giving CD45RA+ naive and CD45RA-negative memory subsets. After removal of 5 bases from V and 4 bases from J, the junction contained 3 bases not matched to a gene. CDR1 and CDR2 (germline): KGHSH, LQKENI. CDR3 length: 13 amino acids. Generated by immunoSEQ multiplex PCR, the TCRdb table keeps only in-frame clones and is missing some. This table holds about 680,000 clones, around 73% found once. This TCR was sampled from a woman aged 30 to 39 in good health. V gene TRBV18 combines with J gene TRBJ2-5; 8 nucleotides agree with TRBD1. The sample taken for sequencing was memory CD4+ T cells sorted from blood. Specified subset: CD45RA-negative fraction. CDR3 bases: TGTGCCAGCTCATCGGGACAGGCAGAGACCCAGTACTTC. Amino acid sequence: CASSSGQAETQYF. Together with reference TRBV18 and TRBJ2-5, the CDR3 gives the full variable domain: NAGVMQNPRHLVRRRGQEARLRCSPMKGHSHVYWYRQLPEEGLKFMVYLQKENIIDESGMPKERFSAEFPKEGPSILRIQQVVRGDSAAYFCASSSGQAETQYFGPGTRLLVL.